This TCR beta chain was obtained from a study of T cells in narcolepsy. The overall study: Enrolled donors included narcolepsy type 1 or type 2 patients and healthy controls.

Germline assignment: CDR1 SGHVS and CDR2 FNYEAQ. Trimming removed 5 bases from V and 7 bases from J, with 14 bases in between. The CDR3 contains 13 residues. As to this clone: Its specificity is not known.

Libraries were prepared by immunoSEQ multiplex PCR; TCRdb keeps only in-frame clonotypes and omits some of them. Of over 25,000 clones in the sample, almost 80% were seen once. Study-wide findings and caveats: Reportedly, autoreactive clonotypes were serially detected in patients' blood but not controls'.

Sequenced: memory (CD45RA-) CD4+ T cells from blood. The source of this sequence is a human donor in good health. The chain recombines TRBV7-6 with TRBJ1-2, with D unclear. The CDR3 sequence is CASSGRQDSGYTF. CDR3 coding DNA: TGTGCCAGCAGCGGCAGGCAGGATTCTGGCTACACCTTC.